The 32 T cell receptor beta chains in this list originate from one sample, sequenced in a study of blood T cell repertoires in COVID-19 (TCRdb year 2020). The library came from the immunoSEQ multiplex PCR assay. Entries here come from immuneACCESS through TCRdb and include only in-frame sequences with V and J called. Some clones fail to appear in such tables; in the studies checked, an unresolved V gene covers under half of the shortfall, and the cause of the remainder is unknown. For this sample the table gives over 100,000 clones, of which under 90% were detected only once. The ten largest clones represent about 4.2% of the sample. The sequenced sample was peripheral blood. These receptors originate from a woman in her 70s with acute or convalescent COVID-19.

The table lists this clone with a count of one. The J gene is TRBJ1-3, the V gene TRBV7-2, with 7 nucleotides matching TRBD1. Germline CDR1 reads SGHTA; CDR2 reads FQGNSA. The CDR3 consists of 15 residues. The V gene end was trimmed by 5 bases and the J gene end by 3 bases; junction bases not matched to a gene: 7. As DNA, the CDR3 is TGTGCCAGCAGCAAGGGACAGAGTCTTGGAAACACCATATATTTT. Amino acid sequence: CASSKGQSLGNTIYF.

The rearrangement joins TRBV30 to TRBJ1-1; 8 nucleotides agree with TRBD1. CDR3 length: 13 residues. V dropped 4 bases and J dropped 4; count of bases not matched to a gene: 5. Germline V CDR1 and CDR2: GTSNPN, SVGIG (reference sequence). CDR3 amino acids: CAWNKQGVTEAFF. The DNA for the CDR3 is TGTGCCTGGAATAAACAGGGGGTCACTGAAGCTTTCTTT.

The chain joins TRBV6-6 to TRBJ1-4, with D possibly TRBD1 on 6 matching bases. Germline V lookup: CDR1 MNHNY, CDR2 SVGAGI (reference sequence). The CDR3 is 14 residues long. V dropped 5 bases and J dropped 0 bases, with 7 bases sitting between them. The chain's CDR3 is CASSPGATNEKLFF. The CDR3 DNA reads as TGTGCCAGCAGTCCAGGGGCAACTAATGAAAAACTGTTTTTT.

In nucleotides, the CDR3 is TGCGCCAGCAGCCTCGGTAGCCTCCTTGTGGGGGAGCTGTTTTTT. This encodes CASSLGSLLVGELFF. V is TRBV4-3 and J is TRBJ2-2, with D unresolved. CDR1 and CDR2 (germline): LGHNA, YSLEER. The CDR3 is 15 residues long. Trimming took off 4 bases at V and 8 bases at J, with 17 bases between the two ends.

Written as DNA, the CDR3 is TGTGCCTGGACTGGGGGCGGGTACGAGCAGTACTTC. Its translation: CAWTGGGYEQYF. The chain has TRBV30 and TRBJ2-7; D might be TRBD1 (6 bases). Germline V lookup: CDR1 GTSNPN, CDR2 SVGIG (reference sequence). This CDR3 spans 12 amino acids. Trimming shortened V by 4 bases and J by 4 bases, and 11 bases separated the two germline ends.

V usage is TRBV9 and J usage is TRBJ1-2; tentatively, D is TRBD1 (6 bases). Germline V lookup: CDR1 SGDLS, CDR2 YYNGEE. The CDR3 runs to 15 residues. Trimming took 4 bases from V and 2 from J, leaving 15 bases between them. CDR3 sequence (DNA): TGTGCCAGCAGCTCCTCGGGAGGGGGAAACTATGGCTACACCTTC. Protein product: CASSSSGGGNYGYTF.

The V gene is TRBV29-1, the J gene TRBJ1-2, with a weak D call TRBD1 (6 bases). The germline V gene has CDR1 SQVTM and CDR2 ANQGSEA. The V end lost 4 bases, the J end lost 4 bases, and 7 bases lay between the germline ends. The CDR3 has 11 amino acids. As DNA, the CDR3 is TGCAGCGTTGGGACAGTCTATGGCTACACCTTC. Protein sequence: CSVGTVYGYTF.

The chain carries TRBV19 and TRBJ1-1; 7 bases align to TRBD1. V was pared by 6 bases and J by 0 bases, with 10 bases of the junction left unmatched. Germline V lookup: CDR1 LNHDA, CDR2 SQIVND (reference sequence). The CDR3 consists of 16 residues. The CDR3 sequence: CASRTLGTAMNTEAFF. CDR3 nucleotides: TGTGCCAGTAGGACTCTAGGGACAGCTATGAACACTGAAGCTTTCTTT.

The J gene is TRBJ2-3, the V gene TRBV24-1, with D uncertain. The CDR3 has 13 residues. Germline lookup yields CDR1 KGHDR and CDR2 SFDVKD. The V end was cut by 3 bases, the J end by 8 bases, with 11 bases between. The CDR3 DNA sequence: TGTGCCACCAGTGATGAGGCTATGGGTACGCAGTATTTT. Translated, it gives CATSDEAMGTQYF.

In DNA form, the CDR3 reads TGTGCCAGCAGCTCACCCAGCCAAAGCGCATATGGCTACACCTTC. Encoded protein: CASSSPSQSAYGYTF. J is TRBJ1-2 and V is TRBV7-9; no firm D call. Trimming took 4 bases from V and 5 from J, leaving 17 bases between them. The germline V gene has CDR1 SEHNR and CDR2 FQNEAQ (reference sequence). CDR3 length equals 15 residues. Filled out from reference TRBV7-9 and TRBJ1-2, the complete variable domain reads DTGVSQNPRHKITKRGQNVTFRCDPISEHNRLYWYRQTLGQGPEFLTYFQNEAQLEKSRLLSDRFSAERPKGSFSTLEIQRTEQGDSAMYLCASSSPSQSAYGYTFGSGTRLTVV.

This sequence joins TRBV11-3 and TRBJ1-2, with 7 bases lining up with TRBD1. In germline, CDR1 is SGHNT, CDR2 YENEEA. CDR3 size: 15 residues. Trimming cost V 3 bases and J 5 bases; bases outside gene matches: 9. The CDR3 region has the DNA TGTGCCAGCAGCTTGCGACAGGGATTCTCTTATGGCTACACCTTC. Translated, it gives CASSLRQGFSYGYTF. Drawing the rest from reference TRBV11-3 and TRBJ1-2, the complete variable domain is EAGVVQSPRYKIIEKKQPVAFWCNPISGHNTLYWYLQNLGQGPELLIRYENEEAVDDSQLPKDRFSAERLKGVDSTLKIQPAELGDSAVYLCASSLRQGFSYGYTFGSGTRLTVV.

The J gene is TRBJ1-1, the V gene TRBV10-3; D unresolved. V shed 0 bases and J shed 5 bases, with 13 bases lying between them. Germline V CDR1 and CDR2: ENHRY, SYGVKD. This CDR3 region has 15 residues. The CDR3 here is CAISESEGRRTEAFF. The CDR3, as DNA: TGTGCCATCAGTGAGTCGGAGGGCAGGAGGACTGAAGCTTTCTTT.

This clone turned up a few times. The rearrangement uses TRBV6-5 and TRBJ1-2; D is perhaps TRBD1 (6 bases). CDR1 is MNHEY and CDR2 is SVGAGI in the germline V gene. The CDR3 spans 12 residues. Deletions cut 7 bases from V and 7 bases from J, with 13 bases between. The CDR3 DNA is TGTGCCAGCAATACGCAACAGGGTGGCTACACCTTC. It specifies CASNTQQGGYTF.

The gene calls are TRBV2 and TRBJ2-5; tentatively, D is TRBD2 (7 bases). This CDR3 region has 14 residues. Germline V CDR1 and CDR2: SNHLY, FYNNEI. Trimming pared 8 bases from V and 5 bases from J, leaving 18 bases between. In DNA, the CDR3 is TGTGCCAGCCTAAGGGGGGGGGCCGTGGAGACCCAGTACTTC. Translation: CASLRGGAVETQYF.

J is TRBJ1-4 and V is TRBV6-1, with D unclear. The CDR3 runs to 13 residues. V lost 2 bases to trimming and J lost 10 bases, with 11 bases between them. The germline gives CDR1 MNHNS, CDR2 SASEGT. DNA of the CDR3: TGTGCCAGCAGTGAATTGGCAGTAAGAAAACTGTTTTTT. It yields the protein CASSELAVRKLFF.

The rearrangement links TRBV25-1 to TRBJ2-1; 13 nucleotides agree with TRBD2. The J segment lost 3 bases and the V segment lost 2 bases, leaving 7 bases of the junction unmatched. CDR1 and CDR2 from the germline V gene are MGHDK and SYGVNS. The length of the CDR3 is 18 residues. CDR3 sequence: CASSELGLAGNRYNEQFF. The CDR3 DNA follows: TGTGCCAGCAGTGAACTGGGACTAGCGGGGAATCGCTACAATGAGCAGTTCTTC.

The rearrangement uses TRBV5-1 and TRBJ2-3; D call uncertain. With 1 base removed from V and 4 bases from J, the gap between germline ends came to 13 bases. This CDR3 has 15 amino acids. Germline V gene lookup returns CDR1 SGHRS and CDR2 YFSETQ. The DNA of the CDR3 is TGCGCCAGCAGCTTGTCTCCCGGTAGCCCAGATACGCAGTATTTT. Encoded protein: CASSLSPGSPDTQYF.

The chain recombines TRBV14 with TRBJ1-2; D is possibly TRBD1 (6 bases). Germline CDR1 is SGHDN and CDR2 is FVKESK. The CDR3 extends over 16 amino acids. V dropped 11 bases and J dropped 2 bases, with 24 bases sitting between them. The CDR3 loop reads CASSDGGARSNYGYTF. CDR3 DNA sequence: TGTGCCTCCTCGGACGGGGGGGCGAGATCCAACTATGGCTACACCTTC.

This chain connects TRBV5-4 to TRBJ2-5; 12 nucleotides match TRBD2. The CDR3 loop spans 15 amino acids. The ends lost 6 bases at V and 4 bases at J; junction bases unmatched: 7. The germline gives CDR1 SGHNT, CDR2 YYREEE (reference sequence). The CDR3 DNA follows: TGTGCCAGCAACAAACTAGCGGGGGGTCGAGAGACCCAGTACTTC. It translates to CASNKLAGGRETQYF.

The rearrangement joins TRBV21-1 to TRBJ1-1; TRBD1 is the table's D call, not checked against the DNA. TRBV21-1 is given as a pseudogene. The CDR3 length is 15 residues. CDR3: CASSFRAGPNTEAFF. CDR3 nucleotide sequence: TGTGCCAGCAGCTTTCGGGCAGGGCCGAACACTGAAGCTTTCTTT.

The chain carries TRBV13 and TRBJ1-2; 7 bases agree with TRBD1. CDR1 is PRHDT, CDR2 FYEKMQ, per germline (reference sequence). CDR3 length: 16 residues. The junction had 14 bases not matched to a gene; V was cut back by 5 bases and J by 5 bases. This CDR3 is CASSLGGTASRYGYTF. CDR3 nucleotides: TGTGCCAGCAGCCTTGGAGGGACAGCCTCGCGGTATGGCTACACCTTC.

V usage is TRBV6-2 or TRBV6-3 and J usage is TRBJ1-3, with 8 positions matching TRBD1. CDR1 MNHEY and CDR2 SVGEGT come from the germline V gene. The V and J ends lost 5 bases and 3 bases, in that order; junction bases with no gene match: 9. This CDR3 spans 16 amino acids. This chain's CDR3 is CASSPLDRVIGNTIYF. The CDR3 DNA reads TGTGCCAGCAGTCCACTGGACAGGGTGATTGGAAACACCATATATTTT.

The J gene is TRBJ2-3, the V gene TRBV9, with D perhaps TRBD2 (6 bases). V lost 7 bases and J 6 bases, leaving 18 bases between the germline ends. The V gene's germline CDR1 is SGDLS and CDR2 YYNGEE. The CDR3 sequence is 14 residues long. CDR3 in amino acids: CASGRQAERDTQYF. CDR3 in DNA: TGTGCCAGCGGGAGGCAGGCCGAACGGGATACGCAGTATTTT.

The J gene is TRBJ1-1, the V gene TRBV12-3 or TRBV12-4; D remains ambiguous. This CDR3 contains 12 residues. Trimming pared 5 bases from V and 5 bases from J, leaving 9 bases between. The CDR3 DNA reads as TGTGCCAGCAGTCTGCGTCTGACTGAAGCTTTCTTT. As protein: CASSLRLTEAFF.

This chain uses TRBV7-2 with TRBJ1-2; no firm D call. CDR1 is SGHTA and CDR2 is FQGNSA in the germline V gene. The CDR3 spans 13 residues. Trimming removed 6 bases at V and 10 bases at J, with 18 bases between. Here the CDR3 DNA reads TGTGCCAGCAGTCTCCTGGGGAGTCCTATCTACACCTTC. It codes for CASSLLGSPIYTF.

V usage is TRBV5-1 and J usage is TRBJ1-5; the D is unclear. The ends were cut back, 1 base at V and 0 bases at J, with 8 bases in the middle. Germline CDR1 is SGHRS and CDR2 is YFSETQ. The CDR3 is made up of 15 amino acids. This CDR3 reads CASSLLPDSNQPQHF. CDR3 bases: TGCGCCAGCAGCTTGTTACCAGATAGCAATCAGCCCCAGCATTTT.

The rearrangement joins TRBV11-3 to TRBJ2-2; 8 bases are a match to TRBD1. Per the germline V gene, CDR1 is SGHNT and CDR2 is YENEEA. The CDR3 extends over 13 amino acids. Trimming removed 3 bases from V and 14 bases from J; junction bases left unmatched: 8. The CDR3 nucleotides read TGTGCCAGCAGCTTCAATGTGGGACAGGCCCTGTTTTTT. It codes for CASSFNVGQALFF.

The J gene is TRBJ2-5, the V gene TRBV2; possible D gene TRBD1, 6 bases. The CDR3 spans 15 residues. Germline CDR1 SNHLY, CDR2 FYNNEI. Trimming removed 8 bases at V and 1 base at J, with 17 bases between. CDR3 region: CASHNRVNTQETQYF. CDR3 bases: TGTGCCAGCCACAACAGGGTAAACACCCAAGAGACCCAGTACTTC. The entire variable domain, with the rest obtained from reference TRBV2 and TRBJ2-5, is as follows: EPEVTQTPSHQVTQMGQEVILRCVPISNHLYFYWYRQILGQKVEFLVSFYNNEISEKSEIFDDQFSVERPDGSNFTLKIRSTKLEDSAMYFCASHNRVNTQETQYFGPGTRLLVL.

The V and J genes are TRBV16 and TRBJ1-2, with TRBD1 matching over 9 bases. The CDR3 loop spans 15 amino acids. J gave up 8 bases and V 1 base, and 8 bases lay outside the gene matches. Germline loops: CDR1 KGHSY, CDR2 FQNENV. CDR3 residues: CASSQLGDREAGYTF. DNA for the CDR3: TGTGCCAGCAGCCAATTGGGGGACAGGGAGGCCGGCTACACCTTC.

The CDR3 spells CASSAAWGRETQYF. CDR3 nucleotide sequence: TGTGCCAGCAGCGCAGCTTGGGGGCGAGAGACCCAGTACTTC. The chain couples TRBV2 to TRBJ2-5, with a tentative D call TRBD1 (6 bases). Per germline, CDR1 SNHLY and CDR2 FYNNEI. The V end was cut by 6 bases, the J end by 4 bases, with 15 bases between. This CDR3 is built from 14 residues.

V and J are TRBV6-4 and TRBJ1-3, with D tentatively TRBD1 (5 bases). V lost 2 bases and J lost 2, with 16 bases in between. The CDR3 loop spans 17 amino acids. Germline CDR1 reads MRHNA; CDR2 reads SNTAGT. Here the CDR3 reads CASSDQVRGEAGNTIYF. The CDR3 DNA sequence: TGTGCCAGCAGTGACCAGGTAAGGGGTGAGGCTGGAAACACCATATATTTT.

The rearrangement links TRBV5-6 to TRBJ1-2; D is possibly TRBD1 (6 bases). The CDR3 length is 13 residues. The V end was cut by 1 base, the J end by 8 bases, with 12 bases between. CDR1 and CDR2 (germline): SGHDT, YYEEEE. The CDR3, as DNA: TGTGCCAGCAGCTTGACAGGGCCGCGGGGCTACACCTTC. Residues: CASSLTGPRGYTF. The variable domain in full, with the rest retrieved from reference TRBV5-6 and TRBJ1-2, is DAGVTQSPTHLIKTRGQQVTLRCSPKSGHDTVSWYQQALGQGPQFIFQYYEEEERQRGNFPDRFSGHQFPNYSSELNVNALLLGDSALYLCASSLTGPRGYTFGSGTRLTVV.